These 27 T cell receptor beta chains came from one sample sequenced in a study of blood T cell repertoires in COVID-19. Profiled with immunoSEQ multiplex PCR; TCRdb holds only in-frame clones, not every one. This table holds approximately 220,000 clones, roughly nine tenths found once. Sequenced: peripheral blood. Receptor source: a woman in her fifties or sixties with acute or convalescent COVID-19.

This chain connects TRBV7-8 to TRBJ2-2; 8 bases map to TRBD1. The germline V gene has CDR1 SGHVS and CDR2 FQNEAQ. This CDR3 is 15 amino acids long. The V and J ends lost 3 bases and 3 bases, in that order; junction bases with no gene match: 3. The CDR3 DNA reads as TGTGCCAGCAGCTTGGGGACAGGTGACACCGGGGAGCTGTTTTTT. Its translation: CASSLGTGDTGELFF.

This clone is a singleton in its sample. V usage is TRBV11-3 and J usage is TRBJ2-1, with TRBD1 as a possible D gene (6 bases). The V gene's germline CDR1 is SGHNT and CDR2 YENEEA. The CDR3 length is 15 residues. Trimming stripped 1 base from V and 3 bases from J, with 10 bases between. CDR3 residues: CASSLGSQGYNEQFF. For the CDR3, the DNA is TGTGCCAGCAGCTTAGGGTCACAGGGCTACAATGAGCAGTTCTTC.

The genes are TRBV11-3 and TRBJ2-7; a possible D gene is TRBD1 (5 bases). The germline gives CDR1 SGHNT, CDR2 YENEEA. CDR3 length equals 15 residues. V lost 2 bases to trimming and J lost 4 bases, with 15 bases between them. In nucleotides, the CDR3 is TGTGCCAGCAGCTTAACGGGCAGGGCGGTATACGAGCAGTACTTC. It encodes CASSLTGRAVYEQYF.

The rearrangement joins TRBV19 to TRBJ1-4; D perhaps matches TRBD1 (5 bases). V lost 3 bases and J 6 bases, leaving 14 bases between the germline ends. This CDR3 is built from 15 residues. Per germline, CDR1 LNHDA and CDR2 SQIVND (reference sequence). Here the CDR3 reads CASSITPEGYEKLFF. For the CDR3, the DNA is TGTGCCAGTAGTATTACGCCGGAGGGGTATGAAAAACTGTTTTTT.

The rearrangement links TRBV9 to TRBJ2-3, with 9 positions matching TRBD2. The CDR3 runs to 16 residues. The germline V gene has CDR1 SGDLS and CDR2 YYNGEE. Trimming cost V 1 base and J 2 bases; bases outside gene matches: 5. In nucleotides, the CDR3 is TGTGCCAGCAGCGTACTAGCGGGGAGCAACACAGATACGCAGTATTTT. This encodes CASSVLAGSNTDTQYF.

The CDR3 DNA is TGTGCCAGCAGCCCGACGGACAGCCTTAGGGAAGCTTTCTTT. It yields the protein CASSPTDSLREAFF. The rearrangement links TRBV7-9 to TRBJ1-1; D might be TRBD1 (6 bases). CDR1 SEHNR and CDR2 FQNEAQ come from the germline V gene (reference sequence). This CDR3 contains 14 residues. Trimming removed 5 bases from V and 8 bases from J, with 18 bases in between.

V and J are TRBV6-6 and TRBJ2-7, with TRBD1 matching over 9 bases. Germline trimming cut 4 bases from V and 5 bases from J; bases unmatched to any gene: 6. There are 14 residues in the CDR3. Germline values: CDR1 MNHNY, CDR2 SVGAGI (reference sequence). The CDR3 here is CASSSGTGPHEQYF. CDR3 bases: TGTGCCAGCAGTTCCGGGACAGGGCCCCACGAGCAGTACTTC.

The chain has TRBV9 and TRBJ1-1; D perhaps matches TRBD1 (6 bases). The V end lost 4 bases, the J end lost 1 base, and 11 bases lay between the germline ends. Looked up from germline, CDR1 is SGDLS and CDR2 is YYNGEE. The CDR3 sequence is 14 residues long. The CDR3 is CASSLGQPNTEAFF. The CDR3, as DNA: TGTGCCAGCAGCTTAGGACAGCCGAACACTGAAGCTTTCTTT.

The genes are TRBV12-3 or TRBV12-4 and TRBJ2-3; no clear D. The germline V and J ends were trimmed by 6 bases and 2 bases, with 3 bases remaining between them. This CDR3 spans 11 amino acids. Written as DNA, the CDR3 is TGTGCCAGCAGCGTCACAGATACGCAGTATTTT. Its protein product is CASSVTDTQYF.

This clone was seen a single time. The chain joins TRBV19 to TRBJ1-2; D remains ambiguous. Trimming took 3 bases from V and 9 from J, leaving 17 bases between them. CDR1 is LNHDA and CDR2 is SQIVND in the germline V gene (reference sequence). This CDR3 has 14 amino acids. The CDR3 protein is CASSMTPPGGSYTF. The CDR3 region has the DNA TGTGCCAGTAGTATGACCCCCCCCGGCGGAAGCTACACCTTC.

The chain carries TRBV25-1 and TRBJ1-3; weak D call: TRBD1 (6 bases). The CDR3 is made up of 14 amino acids. Germline-derived CDR1 and CDR2 are MGHDK and SYGVNS. V lost 6 bases and J 0 bases, leaving 9 bases between the germline ends. In DNA form, the CDR3 reads TGTGCCAGCAGCGTACAGGGCTCTGGAAACACCATATATTTT. Translating it yields CASSVQGSGNTIYF.

This clone has a handful of counts. CDR3 coding DNA: TGTGCCAGTAGTCTTTCCTCGGACAGTTCCTACTATGGCTACACCTTC. Its translation: CASSLSSDSSYYGYTF. This chain uses TRBV19 with TRBJ1-2; TRBD1 might be the D (6 bases). The V and J ends lost 5 bases and 3 bases respectively, with 19 bases between them. The CDR3 is made up of 16 amino acids. Germline CDR1 and CDR2: LNHDA and SQIVND (reference sequence).

The J gene is TRBJ1-1, the V gene TRBV7-2; possibly TRBD1 for D (5 bases). This CDR3 has 13 amino acids. Germline CDR1 SGHTA, CDR2 FQGNSA. V dropped 4 bases and J dropped 6 bases, with 12 bases sitting between them. The CDR3 DNA reads as TGTGCCAGCAGCTATTGGAGGGACGCTGAAGCTTTCTTT. It encodes CASSYWRDAEAFF.

The V call is TRBV7-3, the J call TRBJ2-7, with D maybe TRBD2 (5 bases). Trimming stripped 2 bases from V and 7 bases from J, with 15 bases between. Per the germline V gene, CDR1 is SGHTA and CDR2 is FQGTGA. The CDR3 covers 14 residues. CDR3 loop: CASSLGPQSGEQYF. CDR3 DNA: TGTGCCAGCAGCTTAGGGCCGCAGTCGGGAGAGCAGTACTTC.

The chain combines TRBV18 with TRBJ2-5, with D perhaps TRBD2 (5 bases). The V end was cut by 0 bases, the J end by 4 bases, with 12 bases between. This CDR3 comprises 15 residues. In germline, CDR1 is KGHSH, CDR2 LQKENI. The CDR3 DNA reads as TGTGCCAGCTCACCACCGAACGGTGCGGGAGAGACCCAGTACTTC. Translated: CASSPPNGAGETQYF.

A few counts support this clone. The chain links TRBV6-4 to TRBJ2-1; 9 bases are shared with TRBD2. Germline values: CDR1 MRHNA, CDR2 SNTAGT. The CDR3 contains 16 residues. V was clipped by 5 bases and J by 5 bases; unmatched bases: 10. Here the CDR3 reads CASSSAGGIINNEQFF. CDR3 coding DNA: TGTGCCAGCAGTTCCGCGGGGGGGATCATAAACAATGAGCAGTTCTTC.

This chain links TRBV19 with TRBJ1-2; D is possibly TRBD1 (5 bases). V lost 4 bases, J lost 4 bases, and 13 bases lay in between. Germline V gene sequence: CDR1 LNHDA, CDR2 SQIVND (reference sequence). The CDR3 has 14 residues. In nucleotides, the CDR3 is TGTGCCAGTAGTAGGGCAGGGCTTGGCTATGGCTACACCTTC. Protein sequence: CASSRAGLGYGYTF.

The genes are TRBV4-3 and TRBJ2-2; 11 positions agree with TRBD1. CDR3 size: 21 residues. The V gene's germline CDR1 is LGHNA and CDR2 YSLEER. V shed 1 base, J shed 1 base, and the junction held 14 bases outside the gene matches. CDR3 region: CASSQVLTDRGPVGNTGELFF. In nucleotides, the CDR3 is TGCGCCAGCAGCCAAGTTCTTACGGACAGGGGGCCGGTAGGGAACACCGGGGAGCTGTTTTTT.

The chain carries TRBV5-1 and TRBJ2-7; 9 bases line up with TRBD2. CDR1 is SGHRS and CDR2 is YFSETQ in the germline V gene. J was trimmed by 3 bases and V by 4 bases; bases with no gene match: 5. The CDR3 contains 14 residues. As DNA, the CDR3 is TGCGCCAGCAGCCCCCCTAGCGGGGACTACGAGCAGTACTTC. Its translation: CASSPPSGDYEQYF.

This clone has more than one count but fewer than ten. Other nucleotide sequences from this sample produce the same CDR3. The rearrangement links TRBV7-9 to TRBJ2-2; tentative D call: TRBD2 (6 bases). Germline values: CDR1 SEHNR, CDR2 FQNEAQ (reference sequence). Trimming left V 1 base short and J 14 bases short, with 11 bases between. This CDR3 has 12 residues. The CDR3, as DNA: TGTGCCAGCAGCTTAGTTCCGGGAGACCTGTTTTTT. As protein: CASSLVPGDLFF.

As for this clone: Its ends do not fully match the called genes, so a read error is possible. The chain has TRBV5-1 and TRBJ1-5; no definite D call. CDR1 SGHRS and CDR2 YFSETQ come from the germline V gene. The CDR3 totals 13 residues. In DNA, the CDR3 is TGCGCCAGCAGATCTTCTATGGATCAGGCCCAGCATTTT. It specifies CASRSSMDQAQHF.

The CDR3 here is CASTRQGMLVTEAFF. The CDR3 DNA reads as TGTGCCAGCACCAGACAGGGGATGTTGGTCACTGAAGCTTTCTTT. The rearrangement joins TRBV9 to TRBJ1-1; TRBD1 matches at 8 bases. CDR1 SGDLS and CDR2 YYNGEE come from the germline V gene. The CDR3 sequence is 15 residues long. After removal of 6 bases from V and 4 bases from J, the junction contained 11 bases not matched to a gene.

CDR3 nucleotide sequence: TGTGCCAGCAGCTGGCGGGGGGGAAAAGAGACCCAGTACTTC. Translating it yields CASSWRGGKETQYF. The gene calls are TRBV7-2 and TRBJ2-5, with TRBD2 matching 9 bases. The ends lost 4 bases at V and 3 bases at J; junction bases unmatched: 3. From germline, CDR1 is SGHTA and CDR2 FQGNSA. This CDR3 region has 14 residues.

This clone was seen a handful of times. The rearrangement links TRBV19 to TRBJ2-3, with TRBD1 matching over 8 bases. The length of the CDR3 is 15 residues. The J segment lost 4 bases and the V segment lost 3 bases, leaving 6 bases of the junction unmatched. Germline lookup yields CDR1 LNHDA and CDR2 SQIVND (reference sequence). The CDR3 nucleotides read TGTGCCAGTAGTATTGGTCAGGGGGCTGCAGATACGCAGTATTTT. It is translated as CASSIGQGAADTQYF.

The chain recombines TRBV5-1 with TRBJ1-2; 8 nucleotides align to TRBD1. Losses at the gene ends were 0 bases for V and 3 bases for J; bases not matched to a gene: 7. CDR1 and CDR2 from the germline V gene are SGHRS and YFSETQ. This CDR3 spans 16 amino acids. DNA of the CDR3: TGCGCCAGCAGCTTGGACGGCAGGGGGCTTGACTATGGCTACACCTTC. Protein sequence: CASSLDGRGLDYGYTF.

V is TRBV5-4 and J is TRBJ2-1; tentative D call: TRBD2 (5 bases). This CDR3 contains 13 residues. Trimming shortened V by 0 bases and J by 9 bases, and 10 bases separated the two germline ends. The germline gives CDR1 SGHNT, CDR2 YYREEE (reference sequence). In DNA form, the CDR3 reads TGTGCCAGCAGCTTGGCCGGGGAGACTGAGCAGTTCTTC. Translation gives CASSLAGETEQFF.

This chain joins TRBV6-4 and TRBJ1-2; the D is unclear. Trimming removed 5 bases from V and 4 bases from J, with 5 bases in between. In germline, CDR1 is MRHNA, CDR2 SNTAGT. The CDR3 totals 11 residues. The DNA of the CDR3 is TGTGCCAGCAGTCCAGGCTATGGCTACACCTTC. Encoded protein: CASSPGYGYTF.